The source of this T cell receptor (beta chain) is a study of glioma-infiltrating T cells. By its share, this clonotype is medium-sized. Its specificity is not known. Study-wide results and caveats: Non-neoplastic patients had below-expected tissue-blood divergence, while all gliomas exceeded expectation. Tissue and blood shared very few CDR3 sequences.

Germline V gene lookup returns CDR1 SNHLY and CDR2 FYNNEI. CDR3 size: 12 residues. Losses at the gene ends were 8 bases for V and 3 bases for J; bases not matched to a gene: 1. TCR alpha and beta CDR3 regions were amplified from RNA using iRepertoire nested multiplex PCR. Input was about 85-450 ng of tissue mRNA or PBMC total RNA. MiXCR, applied by TCRdb to the multiplex PCR reads, yields one record per CDR3 protein. The repertoire includes 4,000 to 5,000 distinct CDR3 sequences, 31% of them detected once, and around 7.5% sits in the top ten. This TCR was recovered from a human donor with low-grade glioma or glioblastoma, undergoing nonglioma brain surgery, or in good health (not recorded which). Sequencing input: glioma tissue, nonneoplastic brain tissue, or PBMCs (not recorded which). The chain combines TRBV2 with TRBJ2-3; TRBD2 agrees at 8 bases. CDR3: CASGTRTDTQYF. Here the CDR3 DNA reads TGTGCCAGCGGGACTAGGACAGATACGCAGTATTTT.